This T cell receptor (beta chain) was recovered during a study of Tregs in tolerant kidney transplant recipients. Regarding the study as a whole: Biological reproducibility was not directly addressed, but technical replication error appeared minimal.

About this clone: Its target is unknown.

The data were produced by immunoSEQ multiplex PCR, yet TCRdb's version contains in-frame clones alone and is incomplete. The repertoire holds 240,000 or so clones, roughly 84% seen once, with less than 0.75% in the top ten. Germline assignment: CDR1 MNHNS and CDR2 SASEGT. The CDR3 is 13 amino acids. V lost 1 base and J 4 bases, leaving 7 bases between the germline ends. Unstimulated Tregs (CD4+CD25+CD127-) and CD4+CD25- non-Tregs were sorted from PBMCs. V gene TRBV6-1 combines with J gene TRBJ2-5; D unclear. The material sequenced was CD4+ T cells from blood. The sequence derives from a human donor in good health. Written as DNA, the CDR3 is TGTGCCAGCAGTGAAGGGATGGTAGAGACCCAGTACTTC. It yields the protein CASSEGMVETQYF.